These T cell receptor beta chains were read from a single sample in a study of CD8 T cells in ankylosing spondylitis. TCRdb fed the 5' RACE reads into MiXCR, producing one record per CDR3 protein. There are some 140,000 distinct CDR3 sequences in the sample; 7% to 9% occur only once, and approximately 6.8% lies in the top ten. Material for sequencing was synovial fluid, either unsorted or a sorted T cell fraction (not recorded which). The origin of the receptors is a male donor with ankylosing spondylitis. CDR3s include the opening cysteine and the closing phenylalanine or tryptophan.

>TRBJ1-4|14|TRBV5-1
CASSLGTASEKLFF
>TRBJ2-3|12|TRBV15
CATSRATDTQYF
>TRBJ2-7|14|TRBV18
CASSAGTPRHEQYF
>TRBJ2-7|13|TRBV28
CASLGTREYEQYF
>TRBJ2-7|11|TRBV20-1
CSAYGRYEQYF
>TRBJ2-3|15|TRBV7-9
CASSLRGGPTDTQYF
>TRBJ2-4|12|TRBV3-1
CASSQAENIQYF
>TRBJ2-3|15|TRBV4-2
CASSLGTSGSDTQYF
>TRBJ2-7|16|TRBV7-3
CASSPMGGALSYEQYF
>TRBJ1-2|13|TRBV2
CASRSSGHYGYTF
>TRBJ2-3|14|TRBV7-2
CASSLAPGTDTQYF
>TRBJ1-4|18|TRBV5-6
CASSSMKSWWGIGEKLFF
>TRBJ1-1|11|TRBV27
CASRLAGKAFF
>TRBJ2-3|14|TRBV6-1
CASRDYHTTDTQYF
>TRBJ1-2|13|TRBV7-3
CASSSGTDYGYTF
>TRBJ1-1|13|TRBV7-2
CASSLNSGTEAFF
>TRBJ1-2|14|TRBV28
CASSFSGYNYGYTF
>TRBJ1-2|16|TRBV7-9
CASSLASGTAGNGYTF
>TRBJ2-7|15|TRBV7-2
CASSIDRDRAYEQYF
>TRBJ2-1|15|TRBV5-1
CASSATSGAYNEQFF
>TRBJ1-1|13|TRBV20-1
CSARVYRRAEAFF
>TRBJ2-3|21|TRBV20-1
CSAGRPGGRAGHPFGTDTQYF
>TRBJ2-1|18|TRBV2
CTSSPNRGGGTFRNEQFF
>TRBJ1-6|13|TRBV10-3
CASTGADNSPLHF
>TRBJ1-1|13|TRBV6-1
CASGDRGLKRAFF
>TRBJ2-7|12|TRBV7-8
CASSSQGYEQYF
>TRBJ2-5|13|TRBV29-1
CSVETAPRETQYF
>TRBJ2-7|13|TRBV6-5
CASSYVFGYEQYF
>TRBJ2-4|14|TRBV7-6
CASSLEPGANIQYF
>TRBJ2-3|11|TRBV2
CASQGTDTQYF
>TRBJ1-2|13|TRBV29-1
CSAEWTEYYGYTF
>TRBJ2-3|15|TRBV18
CASSPLDGRTDTQYF
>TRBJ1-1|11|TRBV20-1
CSAPRWGEAFF
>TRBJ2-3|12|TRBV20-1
CSARLVSDTQYF
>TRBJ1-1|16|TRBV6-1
CASTVERRTLGTEAFF
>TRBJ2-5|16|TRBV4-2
CASSPYTSGGGETQYF
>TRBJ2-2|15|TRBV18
CASSFQGLIGGELFF
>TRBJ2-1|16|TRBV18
CASSMSRGAAYNEQFF
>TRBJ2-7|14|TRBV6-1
CASSEGPGAYEQYF
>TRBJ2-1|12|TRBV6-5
CASSSPTDEQFF
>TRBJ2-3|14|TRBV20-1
CSARRSGLTDTQYF
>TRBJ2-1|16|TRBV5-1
CASSPRAGLAVNEQFF
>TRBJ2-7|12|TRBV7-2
CASTESGYEQYF
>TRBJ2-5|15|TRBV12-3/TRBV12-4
CASSLSGRGQETQYF
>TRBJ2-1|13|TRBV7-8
CASSPGQYNEQFF
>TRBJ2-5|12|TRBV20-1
CSGGKPQETQYF
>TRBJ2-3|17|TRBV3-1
CASCQGLRRSSTDTQYF
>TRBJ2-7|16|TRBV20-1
CSARAGQAGGSYEQYF
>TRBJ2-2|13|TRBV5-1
CASSERNTGELFF
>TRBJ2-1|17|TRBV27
CASSFTNRGPTYNEQFF
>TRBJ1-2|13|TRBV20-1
CSARDNWGYGYTF
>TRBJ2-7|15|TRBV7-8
CASSLRGDGPYEQYF